The 17 T cell receptor beta chains below come from one sample, sequenced in a study of identical twins. TCRdb used MiXCR to reprocess the 5' RACE reads, holding one entry per CDR3 protein. The profile shows around 570,000 distinct CDR3 sequences, roughly 9.5% of them singletons. Another study also made use of these data, one on yellow fever vaccine responses in identical twins.

The sample taken for sequencing was PBMCs. The source of these receptors is a woman aged 18-30 years in good health.

This clonotype showed up many times. The genes are TRBV20-1 and TRBJ2-2; D gene unclear. This CDR3 has 13 amino acids. Germline V gene sequence: CDR1 DFQATT, CDR2 SNEGSKA (reference sequence). Trimming removed 3 bases at V and 1 base at J, with 6 bases between. The CDR3 DNA is TGCAGTGCTAGGGGCGGGAACACCGGGGAGCTGTTTTTT. Translated, it gives CSARGGNTGELFF.

The CDR3 nucleotides are TGTGCCAGCAGCGTAGACGGCTTTTGGGAGACCCAGTACTTC. Translated, it gives CASSVDGFWETQYF. The chain carries TRBV9 and TRBJ2-5; D not certain. Per germline, CDR1 SGDLS and CDR2 YYNGEE. The V and J ends lost 0 bases and 5 bases respectively, with 11 bases between them. This CDR3 region has 14 residues. The full variable domain, its missing parts supplied by reference TRBV9 and TRBJ2-5, is DSGVTQTPKHLITATGQRVTLRCSPRSGDLSVYWYQQSLDQGLQFLIQYYNGEERAKGNILERFSAQQFPDLHSELNLSSLELGDSALYFCASSVDGFWETQYFGPGTRLLVL.

This clonotype has a handful of counts. The V call is TRBV12-3 or TRBV12-4, the J call TRBJ2-1; TRBD2 matches 15 bases. This CDR3 has 19 residues. V was pared by 0 bases and J by 4 bases, with 7 bases of the junction left unmatched. CDR3 in DNA: TGTGCCAGCAGTTTAGCAAGGAGGGGACTAGCGGGAGGATACAATGAGCAGTTCTTC. Translation: CASSLARRGLAGGYNEQFF.

The chain carries TRBV18 and TRBJ1-1, with a tentative D call TRBD1 (6 bases). V dropped 3 bases and J dropped 4 bases, with 12 bases sitting between them. The CDR3 contains 14 residues. From germline, CDR1 is KGHSH and CDR2 LQKENI. In nucleotides, the CDR3 is TGTGCCAGCTCACCTGTTACAGGGTTCACTGAAGCTTTCTTT. Amino acid sequence: CASSPVTGFTEAFF.

V gene TRBV7-9 combines with J gene TRBJ2-5, with a tentative D call TRBD2 (6 bases). CDR1 is SEHNR and CDR2 is FQNEAQ in the germline V gene (reference sequence). V lost 4 bases and J 5 bases, leaving 23 bases between the germline ends. This CDR3 spans 17 amino acids. The CDR3 DNA sequence: TGTGCCAGCAGCTCTAGCGACCCGGGACGTGTCACGGAGACCCAGTACTTC. Residues: CASSSSDPGRVTETQYF.

In this sample, this clonotype turned up a few times. This chain links TRBV7-2 with TRBJ2-7; 9 nucleotides align to TRBD2. This CDR3 is 17 amino acids long. The V gene end was trimmed by 3 bases and the J gene end by 4 bases; junction bases not matched to a gene: 13. Germline values: CDR1 SGHTA, CDR2 FQGNSA. CDR3 protein: CASSFGPPSGIWYEQYF. CDR3 nucleotides: TGTGCCAGCAGCTTTGGACCCCCTAGCGGGATTTGGTACGAGCAGTACTTC.

Many counts were recorded for this clonotype. V and J are TRBV7-9 and TRBJ2-1, with unresolved D. V lost 6 bases to trimming and J lost 5 bases, with 20 bases between them. This CDR3 is built from 16 residues. Germline CDR1 and CDR2: SEHNR and FQNEAQ (reference sequence). The CDR3 bases are TGTGCCAGCAGTTTTCAGGCGAGTAAGATGGACAATGAGCAGTTCTTC. Translating it yields CASSFQASKMDNEQFF.

This clonotype appeared a few times. This chain joins TRBV4-2 and TRBJ2-1; 12 bases fit TRBD2. V shed 2 bases and J 1 base; nucleotides not matched to a gene: 9. The CDR3 loop spans 19 amino acids. Germline CDR1 is LGHNA and CDR2 is YNFKEQ. The chain's CDR3 is CASSQLSSGRAGSYNEQFF. DNA for the CDR3: TGTGCCAGCAGCCAATTATCTAGCGGGAGGGCCGGGTCCTACAATGAGCAGTTCTTC.

This clonotype turned up a few times. V usage is TRBV20-1 and J usage is TRBJ1-2; TRBD1 aligns across 7 bases. Germline assignment: CDR1 DFQATT and CDR2 SNEGSKA (reference sequence). CDR3 size: 12 residues. V lost 5 bases to trimming and J lost 2 bases; unmatched junction nucleotides: 2. In nucleotides, the CDR3 is TGCAGTGCTCAACAGGGGAACTATGGCTACACCTTC. Amino acid sequence: CSAQQGNYGYTF.

Only a few counts were recorded for this clonotype. The chain combines TRBV4-3 with TRBJ2-1; 11 bases are shared with TRBD2. The CDR3 runs 18 residues. V shed 0 bases, J shed 4 bases, and the junction held 8 bases outside the gene matches. Germline lookup yields CDR1 LGHNA and CDR2 YSLEER. CDR3 loop: CASSQESDSGRAYNEQFF. Here the CDR3 DNA reads TGCGCCAGCAGCCAAGAGTCGGATAGCGGGAGGGCGTACAATGAGCAGTTCTTC.

This clonotype was detected a few times. The CDR3 region is CSVVPLSYGEQFF. The CDR3 bases are TGCAGCGTTGTGCCTTTATCCTACGGTGAGCAGTTCTTC. The chain couples TRBV29-1 to TRBJ2-1; D gene uncertain. The V end was cut by 4 bases, the J end by 9 bases, with 16 bases between. This CDR3 comprises 13 residues. CDR1 and CDR2 from the germline V gene are SQVTM and ANQGSEA.

The chain couples TRBV20-1 to TRBJ1-2; possibly TRBD1 for D (5 bases). This CDR3 is 15 amino acids long. Trimming pared 5 bases from V and 5 bases from J, leaving 21 bases between. Germline loops: CDR1 DFQATT, CDR2 SNEGSKA (reference sequence). The CDR3 region is CSARNLQAATYGYTF. CDR3 in DNA: TGCAGTGCTCGGAACTTACAGGCGGCCACATATGGCTACACCTTC.

This clonotype was detected ten times or more. The V and J genes are TRBV12-3 or TRBV12-4 and TRBJ1-1; D remains unclear. With 5 bases removed from V and 1 base from J, the gap between germline ends came to 8 bases. The CDR3 is 13 amino acids. CDR3 coding DNA: TGTGCCAGCAGTCGAATACGGAACACTGAAGCTTTCTTT. Amino acids: CASSRIRNTEAFF.

This clonotype was seen ten or more times. The chain recombines TRBV20-1 with TRBJ1-2, with a possible D match to TRBD1 (5 bases). In germline, CDR1 is DFQATT, CDR2 SNEGSKA (reference sequence). The CDR3 has 11 amino acids. The CDR3 coding sequence is TGCAGCGCCAGGGTAGGCTATGGCTACACCTTC. The encoded protein is CSARVGYGYTF.

A few counts support this clonotype. The rearrangement uses TRBV27 and TRBJ2-7; a weak D match, TRBD2 (5 bases). The CDR3 is 15 residues long. CDR1 MNHEY and CDR2 SMNVEV come from the germline V gene (reference sequence). V was clipped by 2 bases and J by 2 bases, with 13 bases between them. The CDR3: CASSLVRVGTYEQYF. The CDR3 DNA is TGTGCCAGCAGTTTAGTGAGGGTGGGCACCTACGAGCAGTACTTC.

This clonotype was found a few times. J is TRBJ2-3 and V is TRBV7-9, with D possibly matching TRBD2 (5 bases). The CDR3 loop spans 14 amino acids. Trimming cost V 1 base and J 2 bases, with 7 bases left between them. Per the germline V gene, CDR1 is SEHNR and CDR2 is FQNEAQ (reference sequence). The CDR3: CASSLETNTDTQYF. The CDR3 bases are TGTGCCAGCAGCTTAGAGACTAACACAGATACGCAGTATTTT.

Only a few counts were recorded for this clonotype. The CDR3: CASSRLAGAIQETQYF. CDR3 sequence (DNA): TGCGCCAGCAGCCGACTAGCGGGGGCCATTCAAGAGACCCAGTACTTC. V is TRBV5-1 and J is TRBJ2-5; TRBD2 matches 12 bases. The ends lost 4 bases at V and 2 bases at J; junction bases unmatched: 6. There are 16 residues in the CDR3. Germline CDR1 SGHRS, CDR2 YFSETQ.